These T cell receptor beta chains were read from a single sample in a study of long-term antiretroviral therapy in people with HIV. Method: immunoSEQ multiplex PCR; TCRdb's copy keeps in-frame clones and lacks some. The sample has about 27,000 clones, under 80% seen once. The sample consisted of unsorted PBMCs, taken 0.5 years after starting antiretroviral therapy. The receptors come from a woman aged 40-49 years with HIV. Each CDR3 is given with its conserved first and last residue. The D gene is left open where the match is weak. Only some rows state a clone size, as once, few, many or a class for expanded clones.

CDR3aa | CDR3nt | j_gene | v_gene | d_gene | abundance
CASSQDSEQFYEQYF | TGCGCCAGCAGCCAAGATAGTGAGCAATTCTACGAGCAGTACTTC | TRBJ2-7 | TRBV4-1 | - | -
CASSQGLNYGYTF | TGCGCCAGCAGCCAAGGGCTAAACTATGGCTACACCTTC | TRBJ1-2 | TRBV4-1 | - | -
CASSVPGTSGNNEQFF | TGTGCCAGCAGTGTGCCCGGGACTAGCGGTAACAATGAGCAGTTCTTC | TRBJ2-1 | TRBV2 | TRBD2 | once
CASSPDTDTQYF | TGCGCCAGCAGCCCAGACACAGATACGCAGTATTTT | TRBJ2-3 | TRBV5-1 | - | -
CASSLQGGRDAYGYTF | TGTGCCAGCAGCTTACAAGGGGGCAGGGATGCCTATGGCTACACCTTC | TRBJ1-2 | TRBV7-9 | TRBD1 | -
CASSVGPLQETQYF | TGTGCCAGCAGCGTGGGACCCCTCCAAGAGACCCAGTACTTC | TRBJ2-5 | TRBV9 | - | -
CAISEDRLNTIYF | TGTGCCATCAGTGAGGACAGGCTAAACACCATATATTTT | TRBJ1-3 | TRBV10-3 | - | -
CASSGGGTGPFISPLHF | TGTGCCAGCAGCGGAGGAGGGACAGGGCCCTTCATTTCACCCCTCCACTTT | TRBJ1-6 | TRBV7-2 | TRBD1 | -
CASSPGAGTGSFHTF | TGTGCCAGCTCACCAGGTGCCGGGACAGGGAGTTTCCACACCTTC | TRBJ1-2 | TRBV18 | TRBD1 | -
CASSIDSRREVNYGYTF | TGTGCCAGTAGTATAGATTCTCGACGAGAGGTTAACTATGGCTACACCTTC | TRBJ1-2 | TRBV19 | - | once
CASTGGNEQFF | TGTGCCAGTACAGGGGGGAATGAGCAGTTCTTC | TRBJ2-1 | TRBV19 | - | -
CASSPTGGGEKLFF | TGTGCCAGCAGTCCAACAGGGGGCGGTGAAAAACTGTTTTTT | TRBJ1-4 | TRBV27 | TRBD1 | -
CASRVLSGANVLTF | TGTGCCAGCAGGGTCCTCTCTGGGGCCAACGTCCTGACTTTC | TRBJ2-6 | TRBV5-6 | - | -